These 2 T cell receptor beta chains share one sample of origin, sequenced in a study of early T cells in non-severe SARS-CoV-2 infection. One entry per CDR3 protein, called by TCRdb with MiXCR from the 5' RACE reads. This sample has roughly 54,000 distinct CDR3 sequences, with about 7.7% found just once. The sample in question was whole blood, obtained at baseline. These receptors originate from an adult who was a healthcare worker with PCR-confirmed SARS-CoV-2 infection or an uninfected control (not recorded which).

This clonotype was counted many times. The chain combines TRBV7-9 with TRBJ2-1; D gene ambiguous. The CDR3 has 13 amino acids. Trimming removed 0 bases at V and 8 bases at J, with 8 bases between. The germline gives CDR1 SEHNR, CDR2 FQNEAQ (reference sequence). CDR3 residues: CASSLARFDEQFF. In DNA, the CDR3 is TGTGCCAGCAGCTTAGCGCGCTTCGATGAGCAGTTCTTC.

The rearrangement joins TRBV9 to TRBJ1-2; unclear D gene. Germline assignment: CDR1 SGDLS and CDR2 YYNGEE. CDR3 size: 13 residues. With 3 bases removed from V and 8 bases from J, the gap between germline ends came to 14 bases. The CDR3 coding sequence is TGTGCCAGCAGCGGATGGCGGGGTGGAGGCTACACCTTC. Translation gives CASSGWRGGGYTF. The full variable domain, completed using reference TRBV9 and TRBJ1-2, is DSGVTQTPKHLITATGQRVTLRCSPRSGDLSVYWYQQSLDQGLQFLIQYYNGEERAKGNILERFSAQQFPDLHSELNLSSLELGDSALYFCASSGWRGGGYTFGSGTRLTVV.